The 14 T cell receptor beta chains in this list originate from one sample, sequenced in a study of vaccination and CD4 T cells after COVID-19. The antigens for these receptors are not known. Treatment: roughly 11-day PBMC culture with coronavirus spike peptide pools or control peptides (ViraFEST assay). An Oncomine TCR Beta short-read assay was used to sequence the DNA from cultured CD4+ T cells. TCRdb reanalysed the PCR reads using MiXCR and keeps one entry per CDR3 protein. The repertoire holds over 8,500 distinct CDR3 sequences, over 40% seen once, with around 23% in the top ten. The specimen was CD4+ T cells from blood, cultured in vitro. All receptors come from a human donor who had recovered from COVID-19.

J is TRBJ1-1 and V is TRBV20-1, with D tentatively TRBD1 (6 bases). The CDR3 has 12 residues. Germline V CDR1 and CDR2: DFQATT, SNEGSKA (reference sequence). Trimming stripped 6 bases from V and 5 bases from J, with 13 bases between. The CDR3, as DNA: TGCAGTGCCCGACAGGTTAAGACTGAAGCTTTCTTT. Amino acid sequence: CSARQVKTEAFF.

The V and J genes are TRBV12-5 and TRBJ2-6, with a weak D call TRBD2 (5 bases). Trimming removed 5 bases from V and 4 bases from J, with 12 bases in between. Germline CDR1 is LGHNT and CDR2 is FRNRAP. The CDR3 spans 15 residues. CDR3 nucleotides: TGTGCTAGTGGTACCGGAGGCTCCGGGGCCAACGTCCTGACTTTC. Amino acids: CASGTGGSGANVLTF.

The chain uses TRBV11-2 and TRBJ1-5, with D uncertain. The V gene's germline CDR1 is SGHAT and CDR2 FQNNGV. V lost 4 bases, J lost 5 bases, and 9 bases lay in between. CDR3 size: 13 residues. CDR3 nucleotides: TGTGCCAGCAGCTCTGTCGGTGATCAGCCCCAGCATTTT. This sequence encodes CASSSVGDQPQHF.

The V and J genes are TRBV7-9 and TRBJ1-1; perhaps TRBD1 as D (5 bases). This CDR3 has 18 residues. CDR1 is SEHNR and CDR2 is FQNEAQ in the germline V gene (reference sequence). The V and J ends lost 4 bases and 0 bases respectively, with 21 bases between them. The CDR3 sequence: CASSSPQGKEGLNTEAFF. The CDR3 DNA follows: TGTGCCAGCAGCTCCCCTCAGGGTAAGGAGGGGTTGAACACTGAAGCTTTCTTT.

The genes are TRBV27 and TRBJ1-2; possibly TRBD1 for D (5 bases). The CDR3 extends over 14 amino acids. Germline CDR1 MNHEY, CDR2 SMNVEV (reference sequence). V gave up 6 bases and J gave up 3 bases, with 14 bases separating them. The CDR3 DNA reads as TGTGCCAGCAGACGCGGGGGGGGGGACTATGGCTACACCTTC. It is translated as CASRRGGGDYGYTF.

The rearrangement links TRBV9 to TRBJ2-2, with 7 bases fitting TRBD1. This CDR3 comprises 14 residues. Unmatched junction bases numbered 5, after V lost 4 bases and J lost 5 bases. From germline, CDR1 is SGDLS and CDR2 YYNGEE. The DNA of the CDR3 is TGTGCCAGCAGCCGAGGGGGCAGTACCGGGGAGCTGTTTTTT. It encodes CASSRGGSTGELFF. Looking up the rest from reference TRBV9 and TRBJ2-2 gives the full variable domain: DSGVTQTPKHLITATGQRVTLRCSPRSGDLSVYWYQQSLDQGLQFLIQYYNGEERAKGNILERFSAQQFPDLHSELNLSSLELGDSALYFCASSRGGSTGELFFGEGSRLTVL.

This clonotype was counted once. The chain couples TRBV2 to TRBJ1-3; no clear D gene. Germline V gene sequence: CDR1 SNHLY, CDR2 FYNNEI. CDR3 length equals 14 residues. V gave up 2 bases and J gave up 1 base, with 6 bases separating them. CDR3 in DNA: TGTGCCAGCAGTGAAAGAACTTCTGGAAACACCATATATTTT. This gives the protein CASSERTSGNTIYF. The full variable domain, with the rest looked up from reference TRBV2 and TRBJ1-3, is EPEVTQTPSHQVTQMGQEVILRCVPISNHLYFYWYRQILGQKVEFLVSFYNNEISEKSEIFDDQFSVERPDGSNFTLKIRSTKLEDSAMYFCASSERTSGNTIYFGEGSWLTVV.

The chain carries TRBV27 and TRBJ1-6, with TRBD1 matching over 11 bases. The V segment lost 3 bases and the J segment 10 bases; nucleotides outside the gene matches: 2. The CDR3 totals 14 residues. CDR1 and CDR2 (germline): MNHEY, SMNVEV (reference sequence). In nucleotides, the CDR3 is TGTGCCAGCAGTTTCGGGACAGGGGGATCACCCCTCCACTTT. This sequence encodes CASSFGTGGSPLHF.

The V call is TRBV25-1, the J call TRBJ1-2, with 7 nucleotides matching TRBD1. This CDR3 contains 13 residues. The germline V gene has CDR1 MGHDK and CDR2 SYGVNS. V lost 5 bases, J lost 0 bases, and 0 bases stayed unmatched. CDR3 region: CASSQGANYGYTF. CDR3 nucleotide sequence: TGTGCCAGCAGTCAGGGGGCTAACTATGGCTACACCTTC.

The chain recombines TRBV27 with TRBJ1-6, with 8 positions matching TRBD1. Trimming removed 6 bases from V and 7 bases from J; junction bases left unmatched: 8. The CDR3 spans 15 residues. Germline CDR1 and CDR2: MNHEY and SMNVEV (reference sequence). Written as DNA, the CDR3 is TGTGCCAGCAGCCCAGGGACAGGTGAAAATTCACCCCTCCACTTT. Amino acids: CASSPGTGENSPLHF.

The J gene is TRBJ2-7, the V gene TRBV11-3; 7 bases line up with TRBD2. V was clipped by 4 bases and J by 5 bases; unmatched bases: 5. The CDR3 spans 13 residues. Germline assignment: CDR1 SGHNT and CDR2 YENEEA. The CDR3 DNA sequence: TGTGCCAGCAGCTCCCCGGGACTACACGAGCAGTACTTC. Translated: CASSSPGLHEQYF. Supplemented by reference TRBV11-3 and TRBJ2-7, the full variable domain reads EAGVVQSPRYKIIEKKQPVAFWCNPISGHNTLYWYLQNLGQGPELLIRYENEEAVDDSQLPKDRFSAERLKGVDSTLKIQPAELGDSAVYLCASSSPGLHEQYFGPGTRLTVT.

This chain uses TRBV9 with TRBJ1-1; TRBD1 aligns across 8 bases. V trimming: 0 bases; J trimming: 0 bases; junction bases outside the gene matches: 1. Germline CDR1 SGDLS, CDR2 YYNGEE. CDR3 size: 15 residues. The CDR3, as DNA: TGTGCCAGCAGCGTAGGGGACAGGCTGAACACTGAAGCTTTCTTT. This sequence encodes CASSVGDRLNTEAFF.

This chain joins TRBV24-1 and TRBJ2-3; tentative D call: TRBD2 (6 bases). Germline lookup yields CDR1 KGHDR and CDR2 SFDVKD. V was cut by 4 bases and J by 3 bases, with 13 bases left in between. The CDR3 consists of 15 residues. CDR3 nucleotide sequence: TGTGCCACCAGTGACCCACTAGCAGGAACAGATACGCAGTATTTT. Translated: CATSDPLAGTDTQYF.

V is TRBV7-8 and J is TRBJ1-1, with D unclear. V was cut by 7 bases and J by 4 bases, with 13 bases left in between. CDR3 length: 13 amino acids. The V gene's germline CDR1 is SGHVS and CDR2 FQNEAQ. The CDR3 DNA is TGTGCCAGCACCAAACGCAGTTTCACTGAAGCTTTCTTT. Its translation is CASTKRSFTEAFF.